Listed here are 14 T cell receptor beta chains from one sample, sequenced in a study of blood T cells in healthy people across ages. A second roughly 7 to 11 cycle PCR used barcoded and J-beta primers. TCRdb recomputed calls from the 5' RACE reads with MiXCR, one row per CDR3 protein. The sample shows more than 650,000 distinct CDR3 sequences, 50% to 65% of them seen only once. The material sequenced was blood. The origin of the receptors is a man of 80 years or more in good health.

The gene calls are TRBV28 and TRBJ2-7, with 7 positions matching TRBD1. Germline CDR1 reads MDHEN; CDR2 reads SYDVKM. Trimming at V came to 8 bases and at J to 2 bases, leaving 6 bases not matched to a gene. The CDR3 consists of 13 residues. CDR3 in amino acids: CASRDSSPYEQYF. The CDR3 DNA is TGTGCCAGCCGGGACAGTTCACCCTACGAGCAGTACTTC. The full variable domain, in which reference TRBV28 and TRBJ2-7 provide the parts outside the CDR3, is DVKVTQSSRYLVKRTGEKVFLECVQDMDHENMFWYRQDPGLGLRLIYFSYDVKMKEKGDIPEGYSVSREKKERFSLILESASTNQTSMYLCASRDSSPYEQYFGPGTRLTVT.

The V and J genes are TRBV24-1 and TRBJ2-1; 7 bases align to TRBD1. The CDR3 sequence is 13 residues long. With V trimmed by 7 bases and J by 6 bases, 5 bases remained unmatched. Germline V gene sequence: CDR1 KGHDR, CDR2 SFDVKD. CDR3: CATSQDRANEQFF. The CDR3 DNA reads as TGTGCCACCAGCCAAGACAGGGCCAATGAGCAGTTCTTC.

The V and J genes are TRBV11-2 and TRBJ2-1; the D gene is possibly TRBD1 (6 bases). The CDR3 covers 16 residues. Trimming shortened V by 1 base and J by 4 bases, and 14 bases separated the two germline ends. Germline values: CDR1 SGHAT, CDR2 FQNNGV. This chain's CDR3 is CASSLVTGIGYNEQFF. In DNA, the CDR3 is TGTGCCAGCAGCTTAGTAACAGGGATTGGGTACAATGAGCAGTTCTTC.

This clonotype turned up a few times. The CDR3 reads CASRHRGTEAFF. CDR3 bases: TGTGCCAGCAGACACAGGGGAACTGAAGCTTTCTTT. The rearrangement joins TRBV6-2 or TRBV6-3 to TRBJ1-1; 7 nucleotides agree with TRBD1. V was pared by 6 bases and J by 5 bases, with 3 bases of the junction left unmatched. CDR1 is MNHEY and CDR2 is SVGEGT in the germline V gene. This CDR3 spans 12 amino acids.

J is TRBJ2-1 and V is TRBV6-5, with TRBD1 as a possible D gene (5 bases). This CDR3 has 18 amino acids. V was clipped by 0 bases and J by 1 base, with 16 bases between them. Germline V gives CDR1 MNHEY, CDR2 SVGAGI. CDR3 loop: CASSYSASGLRSYNEQFF. The CDR3 coding sequence is TGTGCCAGCAGTTACTCGGCCTCAGGGCTTAGGTCCTACAATGAGCAGTTCTTC.

The chain links TRBV20-1 to TRBJ2-7, with D uncertain. The CDR3 length is 14 residues. Trimming removed 0 bases from V and 1 base from J, with 10 bases in between. Looked up from germline, CDR1 is DFQATT and CDR2 is SNEGSKA (reference sequence). The CDR3 loop is CSARDMPGSYEQYF. In DNA form, the CDR3 reads TGCAGTGCTAGAGATATGCCCGGTTCCTACGAGCAGTACTTC.

A few counts support this clonotype. The chain combines TRBV3-1 with TRBJ2-1, with D uncertain. The CDR3 is 15 residues long. Trimming stripped 1 base from V and 4 bases from J, with 11 bases between. Germline CDR1 and CDR2: LGHDT and YNNKEL (reference sequence). CDR3: CASSQAPLEYNEQFF. DNA of the CDR3: TGTGCCAGCAGCCAAGCCCCCCTAGAATACAATGAGCAGTTCTTC.

The J gene is TRBJ2-4, the V gene TRBV6-5; D possibly corresponds to TRBD2 (6 bases). The DNA matches TRBJ2-7 better at its end, which makes the J call doubtful. The CDR3 length is 14 residues. The V gene's germline CDR1 is MNHEY and CDR2 SVGAGI. DNA of the CDR3: TGTGCCAGCAGTACGGGACTGCTTTCTAACGAGCAGTACTTC. Its translation: CASSTGLLSNEQYF.

The chain has TRBV6-2 or TRBV6-3 and TRBJ1-1; D call uncertain. The CDR3 runs to 11 residues. Trimming removed 6 bases at V and 1 base at J, with 3 bases between. Per the germline V gene, CDR1 is MNHEY and CDR2 is SVGEGT. Here the CDR3 DNA reads TGTGCCAGCAGACAGAACACTGAAGCTTTCTTT. Translating gives CASRQNTEAFF.

The chain employs TRBV11-2 and TRBJ1-5, with D unclear. This CDR3 is 13 amino acids long. The germline V and J ends were trimmed by 5 bases and 3 bases, with 8 bases remaining between them. Germline CDR1 reads SGHAT; CDR2 reads FQNNGV. The CDR3 region is CASSRSPNQPQHF. Here the CDR3 DNA reads TGTGCCAGCAGCCGTTCCCCCAATCAGCCCCAGCATTTT. The full variable domain, with the rest looked up from reference TRBV11-2 and TRBJ1-5, is EAGVAQSPRYKIIEKRQSVAFWCNPISGHATLYWYQQILGQGPKLLIQFQNNGVVDDSQLPKDRFSAERLKGVDSTLKIQPAKLEDSAVYLCASSRSPNQPQHFGDGTRLSIL.

This chain connects TRBV28 to TRBJ2-6; D perhaps matches TRBD2 (6 bases). V lost 6 bases and J lost 0, with 12 bases in between. The CDR3 consists of 16 residues. CDR1 is MDHEN and CDR2 is SYDVKM in the germline V gene. CDR3: CASRSGTLSGANVLTF. The CDR3 bases are TGTGCCAGCAGGTCCGGGACTCTCTCTGGGGCCAACGTCCTGACTTTC.

The chain joins TRBV7-8 to TRBJ2-7, with D uncertain. The germline V gene encodes CDR1 SGHVS and CDR2 FQNEAQ. The CDR3 covers 14 residues. Trimming left V 7 bases short and J 3 bases short, with 16 bases between. The CDR3, as DNA: TGTGCCAGCACCAAGGACGCAGTAGTCTACGAGCAGTACTTC. As protein: CASTKDAVVYEQYF.

The rearrangement uses TRBV6-4 and TRBJ2-2, with D hard to call. V lost 6 bases and J 5 bases, leaving 10 bases between the germline ends. The CDR3 runs 13 residues. CDR1 is MRHNA and CDR2 is SNTAGT in the germline V gene. The CDR3 sequence: CASSDQFTGELFF. The DNA of the CDR3 is TGTGCCAGCAGCGACCAGTTTACCGGGGAGCTGTTTTTT.

This clonotype showed up just a few times. The chain uses TRBV27 and TRBJ2-1; D unresolved. Trimming pared 0 bases from V and 7 bases from J, leaving 7 bases between. CDR1 and CDR2 from the germline V gene are MNHEY and SMNVEV (reference sequence). The CDR3 is 13 amino acids. CDR3 residues: CASSLSLANEQFF. CDR3 coding DNA: TGTGCCAGCAGTTTATCCCTCGCGAATGAGCAGTTCTTC.